What follows describes a single T cell receptor (beta chain). This entry comes from a study of cytomegalovirus exposure and HLA in healthy donors. Study background: As released early, the data held about 85 million unique TCRs from HLA-typed donors.

The PCR ran on 60 Vbeta and 13 Jbeta primers. Here immunoSEQ multiplex PCR was the method, and the copy in TCRdb shows in-frame clones only, minus some. The table has more than 140,000 clones, roughly 87% seen once. V gave up 1 base and J gave up 0 bases, with 17 bases separating them. Germline V lookup: CDR1 SGHTA, CDR2 FQGNSA. The CDR3 runs to 18 residues. Sequences were obtained from PBMCs. V usage is TRBV7-2 and J usage is TRBJ2-3; tentative D call: TRBD2 (6 bases). The receptor comes from a man under 40 in good health and CMV-seropositive. The DNA for the CDR3 is TGTGCCAGCAGCTTAGAGGGCGAAGCGGGTCGCAGCACAGATACGCAGTATTTT. Its protein is CASSLEGEAGRSTDTQYF.